These 7 T cell receptor beta chains share one sample of origin, sequenced in a study of blood T cell repertoires in COVID-19. TCRdb keeps only in-frame clones here, not all; method: immunoSEQ multiplex PCR. Of some 150,000 clones in the sample, approximately 91% were seen once. The sequenced sample was PBMCs or T cells enriched from blood (not recorded which). These receptors were obtained from a woman aged 18-29 years who had recovered from COVID-19.

On this clone: The same CDR3 is also encoded by other DNA sequences in this sample. The chain recombines TRBV5-1 with TRBJ2-1, with 9 bases lining up with TRBD2. Germline loops: CDR1 SGHRS, CDR2 YFSETQ. There are 15 residues in the CDR3. V was clipped by 2 bases and J by 4 bases; unmatched bases: 4. The CDR3 region has the DNA TGCGCCAGCAGCTTAGGTCTAGCGGGGTACAATGAGCAGTTCTTC. Protein: CASSLGLAGYNEQFF. Using reference TRBV5-1 and TRBJ2-1 for the parts outside the CDR3, the full variable domain is KAGVTQTPRYLIKTRGQQVTLSCSPISGHRSVSWYQQTPGQGLQFLFEYFSETQRNKGNFPGRFSGRQFSNSRSEMNVSTLELGDSALYLCASSLGLAGYNEQFFGPGTRLTVL.

The chain uses TRBV2 and TRBJ2-1, with TRBD2 identical over 7 bases. V lost 6 bases to trimming and J lost 2 bases; unmatched junction nucleotides: 7. From germline, CDR1 is SNHLY and CDR2 FYNNEI. CDR3 length: 15 amino acids. The CDR3 DNA reads as TGTGCCAGCAGCGGACTAGGAGGACCCTACAATGAGCAGTTCTTC. Its translation is CASSGLGGPYNEQFF. Combining the CDR3 with reference TRBV2 and TRBJ2-1 gives the whole variable domain EPEVTQTPSHQVTQMGQEVILRCVPISNHLYFYWYRQILGQKVEFLVSFYNNEISEKSEIFDDQFSVERPDGSNFTLKIRSTKLEDSAMYFCASSGLGGPYNEQFFGPGTRLTVL.

V is TRBV28 and J is TRBJ2-3, with D possibly TRBD2 on 7 matching bases. The CDR3 covers 14 residues. V was clipped by 10 bases and J by 1 base, with 15 bases between them. Germline CDR1 is MDHEN and CDR2 is SYDVKM. The CDR3 loop is CATGGPHRTDTQYF. The CDR3, as DNA: TGTGCCACCGGGGGGCCTCATCGCACAGATACGCAGTATTTT.

V usage is TRBV6-5 and J usage is TRBJ1-1; 8 bases agree with TRBD1. V gave up 6 bases and J gave up 1 base; unmatched junction bases: 4. CDR3 length: 14 residues. Germline assignment: CDR1 MNHEY and CDR2 SVGAGI. For the CDR3, the DNA is TGTGCCAGCAGGTATCAGGGGGCGAACACTGAAGCTTTCTTT. It encodes CASRYQGANTEAFF.

The chain carries TRBV27 and TRBJ2-2; weak D call: TRBD2 (6 bases). The V end was cut by 1 base, the J end by 3 bases, with 24 bases between. The length of the CDR3 is 20 residues. Germline values: CDR1 MNHEY, CDR2 SMNVEV (reference sequence). CDR3 bases: TGTGCCAGCAGTTTATGGCCCCTCGGGCTAGCGAGAGGTCACACCGGGGAGCTGTTTTTT. Its translation is CASSLWPLGLARGHTGELFF.

J is TRBJ2-1 and V is TRBV27; TRBD2 aligns across 7 bases. Germline V gene sequence: CDR1 MNHEY, CDR2 SMNVEV (reference sequence). This CDR3 region has 16 residues. J was trimmed by 6 bases and V by 5 bases; bases with no gene match: 13. CDR3 amino acids: CASSLIGFGRTNEQFF. Written as DNA, the CDR3 is TGTGCCAGCAGTCTTATAGGGTTCGGGAGGACCAATGAGCAGTTCTTC.

The chain recombines TRBV2 with TRBJ1-5, with D possibly being TRBD1 (5 bases). The V end lost 6 bases, the J end lost 7 bases, and 10 bases lay between the germline ends. There are 12 residues in the CDR3. CDR1 SNHLY and CDR2 FYNNEI come from the germline V gene. The CDR3 loop is CASRKDKQPQHF. CDR3 nucleotide sequence: TGTGCCAGCAGGAAGGACAAACAGCCCCAGCATTTT.